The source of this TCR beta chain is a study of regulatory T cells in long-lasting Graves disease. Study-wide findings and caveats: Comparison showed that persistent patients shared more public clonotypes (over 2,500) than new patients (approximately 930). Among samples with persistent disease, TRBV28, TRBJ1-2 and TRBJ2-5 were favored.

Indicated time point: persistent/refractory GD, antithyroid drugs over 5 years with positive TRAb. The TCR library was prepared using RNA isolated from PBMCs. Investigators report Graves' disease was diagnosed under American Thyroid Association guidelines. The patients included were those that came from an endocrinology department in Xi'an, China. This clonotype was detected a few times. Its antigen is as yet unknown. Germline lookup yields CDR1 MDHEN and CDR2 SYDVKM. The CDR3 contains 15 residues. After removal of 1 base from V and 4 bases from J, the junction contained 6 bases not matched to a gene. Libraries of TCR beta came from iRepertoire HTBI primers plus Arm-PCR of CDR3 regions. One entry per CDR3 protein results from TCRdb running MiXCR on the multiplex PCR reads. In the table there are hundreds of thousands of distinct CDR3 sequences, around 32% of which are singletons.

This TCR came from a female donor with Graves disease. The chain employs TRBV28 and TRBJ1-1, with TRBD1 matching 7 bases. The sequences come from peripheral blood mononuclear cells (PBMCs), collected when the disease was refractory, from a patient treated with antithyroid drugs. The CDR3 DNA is TGTGCCAGCAGTTTATCAGGGGGATCTGGCACTGAAGCTTTCTTT. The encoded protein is CASSLSGGSGTEAFF.